The subject of this entry is one T cell receptor (beta chain). This sample is drawn from a study of blood T cell repertoires in COVID-19. Under the authors' procedure: For nucleated cells, counts were estimated from reference gene primer amplification. Some clones are missing from TCRdb's copy, which holds only in-frame ones; the method was immunoSEQ multiplex PCR. For V, J and clone size, that table is used; D and trimming come from the DNA. The data contain roughly 120,000 clones, approximately 90% of them seen just once; the ten biggest clones take up roughly 4.9%. The CDR3 totals 12 residues. CDR1 and CDR2 from the germline V gene are MNHEY and SVGAGI. The V and J ends lost 8 bases and 4 bases respectively, with 11 bases between them.

Sequences were obtained from peripheral blood. The V gene is TRBV6-5, the J gene TRBJ1-1, with a possible D match to TRBD1 (6 bases). This receptor was identified in a human donor in a cohort sampled during active COVID-19. The CDR3 reads CASLRGGTEAFF. CDR3 nucleotide sequence: TGTGCCAGCTTGAGAGGGGGCACTGAAGCTTTCTTT.